This T cell receptor (beta chain) was retrieved from a study of blood T cell repertoires in COVID-19. V lost 4 bases to trimming and J lost 2 bases; unmatched junction nucleotides: 2. CDR3 length: 15 amino acids. CDR1 and CDR2 from the germline V gene are SGHDT and YYEEEE. The data were produced by immunoSEQ multiplex PCR, yet TCRdb's version contains in-frame clones alone and is incomplete. The sample has approximately 350,000 clones; about 88% are singletons. The sequenced material came from PBMCs or T cells enriched from blood (not recorded which). This TCR came from a woman aged 25 to 39 who had recovered from COVID-19. This sequence joins TRBV5-6 and TRBJ2-7; 14 positions agree with TRBD2. In nucleotides, the CDR3 is TGTGCCAGCAGCCGGGGACTAGCGGGAGCCTACGAGCAGTACTTC. It translates to CASSRGLAGAYEQYF. Using reference TRBV5-6 and TRBJ2-7 for the parts outside the CDR3, the full variable domain is DAGVTQSPTHLIKTRGQQVTLRCSPKSGHDTVSWYQQALGQGPQFIFQYYEEEERQRGNFPDRFSGHQFPNYSSELNVNALLLGDSALYLCASSRGLAGAYEQYFGPGTRLTVT.